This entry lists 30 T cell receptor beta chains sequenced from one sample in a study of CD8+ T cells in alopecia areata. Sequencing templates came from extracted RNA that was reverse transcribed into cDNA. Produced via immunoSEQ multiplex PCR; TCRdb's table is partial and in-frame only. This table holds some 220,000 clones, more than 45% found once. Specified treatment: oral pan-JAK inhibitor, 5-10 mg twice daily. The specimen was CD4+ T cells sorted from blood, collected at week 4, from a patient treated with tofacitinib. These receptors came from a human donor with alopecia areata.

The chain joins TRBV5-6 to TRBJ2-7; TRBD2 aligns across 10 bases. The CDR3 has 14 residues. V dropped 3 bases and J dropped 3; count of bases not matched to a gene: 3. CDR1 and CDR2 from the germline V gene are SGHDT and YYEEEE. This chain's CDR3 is CASSYIAGGYEQYF. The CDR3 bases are TGTGCCAGCAGCTACATAGCGGGGGGCTACGAGCAGTACTTC.

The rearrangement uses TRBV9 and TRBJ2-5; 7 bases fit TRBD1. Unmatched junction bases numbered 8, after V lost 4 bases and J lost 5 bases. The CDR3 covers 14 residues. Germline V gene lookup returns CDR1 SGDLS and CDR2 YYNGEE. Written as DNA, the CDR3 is TGTGCCAGCAGCCCCCGGACAGGATCTGAGACCCAGTACTTC. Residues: CASSPRTGSETQYF.

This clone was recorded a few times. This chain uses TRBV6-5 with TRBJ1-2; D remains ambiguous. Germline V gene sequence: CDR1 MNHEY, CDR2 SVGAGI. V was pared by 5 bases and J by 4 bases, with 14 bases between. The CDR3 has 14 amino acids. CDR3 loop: CASSDDTVSYGYTF. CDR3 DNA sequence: TGTGCCAGCAGTGACGACACAGTTTCCTATGGCTACACCTTC.

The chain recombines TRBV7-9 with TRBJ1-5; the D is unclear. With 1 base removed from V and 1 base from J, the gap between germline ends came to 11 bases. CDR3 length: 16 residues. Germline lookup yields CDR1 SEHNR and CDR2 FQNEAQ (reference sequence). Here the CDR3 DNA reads TGTGCCAGCAGCTTAGGAGTAGGGCAGAGCAATCAGCCCCAGCATTTT. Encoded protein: CASSLGVGQSNQPQHF.

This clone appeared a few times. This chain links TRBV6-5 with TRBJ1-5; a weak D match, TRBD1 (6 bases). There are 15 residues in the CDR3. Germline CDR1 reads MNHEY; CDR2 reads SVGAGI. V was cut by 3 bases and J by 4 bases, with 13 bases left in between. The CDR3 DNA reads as TGTGCCAGCAGTTATTCGGCACAGGGTAATCAGCCCCAGCATTTT. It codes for CASSYSAQGNQPQHF.

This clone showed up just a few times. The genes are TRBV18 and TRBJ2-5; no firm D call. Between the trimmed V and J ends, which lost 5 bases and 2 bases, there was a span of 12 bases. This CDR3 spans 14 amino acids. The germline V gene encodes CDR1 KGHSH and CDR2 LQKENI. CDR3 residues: CASSISGAQETQYF. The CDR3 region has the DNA TGTGCCAGCTCAATCTCAGGCGCGCAAGAGACCCAGTACTTC.

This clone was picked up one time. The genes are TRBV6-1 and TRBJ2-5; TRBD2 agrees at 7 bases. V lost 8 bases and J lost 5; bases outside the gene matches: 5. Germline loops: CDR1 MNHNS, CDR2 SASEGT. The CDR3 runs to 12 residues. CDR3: CASGLVRETQYF. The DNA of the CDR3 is TGTGCCAGCGGACTAGTCAGGGAGACCCAGTACTTC.

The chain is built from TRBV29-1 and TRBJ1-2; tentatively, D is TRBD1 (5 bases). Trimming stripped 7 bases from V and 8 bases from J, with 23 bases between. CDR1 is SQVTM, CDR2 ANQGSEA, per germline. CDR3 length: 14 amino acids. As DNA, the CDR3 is TGCAGCGCAGTTAATCAGGGTGGTTCAGAAGGCTACACCTTC. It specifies CSAVNQGGSEGYTF.

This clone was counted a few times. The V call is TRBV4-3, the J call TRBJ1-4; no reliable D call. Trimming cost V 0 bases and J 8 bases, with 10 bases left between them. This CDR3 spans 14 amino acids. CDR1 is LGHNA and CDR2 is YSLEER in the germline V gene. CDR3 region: CASSQDWAEEKLFF. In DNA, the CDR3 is TGCGCCAGCAGCCAAGATTGGGCAGAAGAAAAACTGTTTTTT.

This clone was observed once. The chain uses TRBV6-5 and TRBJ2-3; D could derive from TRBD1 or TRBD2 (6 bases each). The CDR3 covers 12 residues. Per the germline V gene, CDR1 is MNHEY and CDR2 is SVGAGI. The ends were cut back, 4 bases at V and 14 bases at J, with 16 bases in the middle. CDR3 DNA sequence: TGTGCCAGCAGTTCGGGCCTGGGGGGCAGGTATTTT. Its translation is CASSSGLGGRYF.

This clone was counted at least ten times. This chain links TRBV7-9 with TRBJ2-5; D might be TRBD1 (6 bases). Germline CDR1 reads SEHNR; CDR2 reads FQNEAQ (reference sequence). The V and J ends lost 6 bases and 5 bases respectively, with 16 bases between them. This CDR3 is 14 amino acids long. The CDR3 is CASSSYRDEETQYF. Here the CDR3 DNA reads TGTGCCAGCAGTTCTTACAGGGATGAGGAGACCCAGTACTTC.

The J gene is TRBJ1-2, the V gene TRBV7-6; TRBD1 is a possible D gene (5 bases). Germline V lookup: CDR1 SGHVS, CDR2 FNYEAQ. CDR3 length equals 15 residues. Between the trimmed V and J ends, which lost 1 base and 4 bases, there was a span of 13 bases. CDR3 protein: CASSLDPGSSYGYTF. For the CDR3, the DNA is TGTGCCAGCAGCTTAGATCCAGGGTCCTCCTATGGCTACACCTTC.

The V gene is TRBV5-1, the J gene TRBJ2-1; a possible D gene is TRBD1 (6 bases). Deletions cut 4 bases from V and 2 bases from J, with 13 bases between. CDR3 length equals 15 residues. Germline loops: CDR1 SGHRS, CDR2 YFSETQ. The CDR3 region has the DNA TGCGCCAGCAGCGTACAGGGTTCGACCTACAATGAGCAGTTCTTC. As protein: CASSVQGSTYNEQFF. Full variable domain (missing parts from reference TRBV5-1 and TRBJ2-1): KAGVTQTPRYLIKTRGQQVTLSCSPISGHRSVSWYQQTPGQGLQFLFEYFSETQRNKGNFPGRFSGRQFSNSRSEMNVSTLELGDSALYLCASSVQGSTYNEQFFGPGTRLTVL.

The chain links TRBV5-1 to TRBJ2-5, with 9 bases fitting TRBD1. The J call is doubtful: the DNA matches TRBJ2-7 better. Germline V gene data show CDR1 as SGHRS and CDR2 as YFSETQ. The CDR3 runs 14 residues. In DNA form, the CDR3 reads TGCGCCAGCCGCCGGGACAGGGTGTTGTACGAGCAGTACTTC. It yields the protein CASRRDRVLYEQYF.

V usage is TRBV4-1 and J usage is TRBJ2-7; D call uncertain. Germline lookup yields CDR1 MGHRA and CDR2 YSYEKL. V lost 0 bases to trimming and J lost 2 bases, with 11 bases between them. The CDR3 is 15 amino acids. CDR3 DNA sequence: TGCGCCAGCAGCCAAGAGCCCACTCGGGCCTACGAGCAGTACTTC. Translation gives CASSQEPTRAYEQYF.

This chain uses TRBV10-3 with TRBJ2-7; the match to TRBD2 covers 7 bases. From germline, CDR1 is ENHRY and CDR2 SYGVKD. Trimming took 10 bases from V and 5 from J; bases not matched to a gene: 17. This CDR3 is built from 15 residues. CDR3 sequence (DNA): TGTGCCACTAGGAACAACCGGGGGGTTGGCGACGAGCAGTACTTC. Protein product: CATRNNRGVGDEQYF.

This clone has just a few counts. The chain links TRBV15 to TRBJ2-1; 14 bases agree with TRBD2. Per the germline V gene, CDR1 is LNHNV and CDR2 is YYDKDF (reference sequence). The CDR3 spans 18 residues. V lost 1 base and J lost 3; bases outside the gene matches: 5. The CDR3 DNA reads TGTGCCACCAGCAGAGTAAGGACTAGCGGGGGGCTCTACAATGAGCAGTTCTTC. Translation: CATSRVRTSGGLYNEQFF.

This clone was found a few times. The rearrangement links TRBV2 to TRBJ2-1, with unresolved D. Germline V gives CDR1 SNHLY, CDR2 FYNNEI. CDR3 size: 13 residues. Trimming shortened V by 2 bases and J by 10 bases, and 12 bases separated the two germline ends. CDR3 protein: CASSERSGPEQFF. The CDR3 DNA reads TGTGCCAGCAGTGAACGGTCCGGGCCCGAGCAGTTCTTC.

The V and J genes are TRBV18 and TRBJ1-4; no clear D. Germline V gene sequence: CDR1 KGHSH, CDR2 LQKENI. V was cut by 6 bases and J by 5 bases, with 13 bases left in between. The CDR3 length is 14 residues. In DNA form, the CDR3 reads TGTGCCAGCTCTCCGGACGGAGAGAATGAAAAACTGTTTTTT. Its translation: CASSPDGENEKLFF.

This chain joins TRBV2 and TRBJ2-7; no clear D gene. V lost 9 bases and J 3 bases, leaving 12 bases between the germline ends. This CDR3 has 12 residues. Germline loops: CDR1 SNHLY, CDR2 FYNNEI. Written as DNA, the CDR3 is TGTGCCAGTGACCGCGACGGCTACGAGCAGTACTTC. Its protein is CASDRDGYEQYF.

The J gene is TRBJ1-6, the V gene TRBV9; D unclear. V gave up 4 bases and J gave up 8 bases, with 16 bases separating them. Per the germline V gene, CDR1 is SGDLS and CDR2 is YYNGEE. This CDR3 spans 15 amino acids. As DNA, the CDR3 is TGTGCCAGCAGCCCTCTTATGTTGAGTGATTCACCCCTCCACTTT. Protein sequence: CASSPLMLSDSPLHF.

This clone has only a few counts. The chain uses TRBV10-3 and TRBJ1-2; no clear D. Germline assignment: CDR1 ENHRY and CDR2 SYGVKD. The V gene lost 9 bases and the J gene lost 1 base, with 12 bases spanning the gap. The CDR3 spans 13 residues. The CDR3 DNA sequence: TGTGCCATTCACGGACCCAATAACTATGGCTACACCTTC. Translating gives CAIHGPNNYGYTF.

The CDR3 coding sequence is TGTGCCAGCAGCTTTCCGCGGCAACTCGGGGCCCAAGAGACCCAGTACTTC. It specifies CASSFPRQLGAQETQYF. The chain links TRBV7-2 to TRBJ2-5, with D perhaps assigned TRBD1 or TRBD2 (5 bases each). Deletions cut 3 bases from V and 1 base from J, with 18 bases between. The germline V gene has CDR1 SGHTA and CDR2 FQGNSA. The CDR3 extends over 17 amino acids.

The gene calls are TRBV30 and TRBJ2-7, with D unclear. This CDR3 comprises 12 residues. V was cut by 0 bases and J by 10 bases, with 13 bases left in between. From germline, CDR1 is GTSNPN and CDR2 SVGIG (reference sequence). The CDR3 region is CAWSVRLGRQYF. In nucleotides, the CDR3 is TGTGCCTGGAGTGTACGTTTAGGCCGACAGTACTTC.

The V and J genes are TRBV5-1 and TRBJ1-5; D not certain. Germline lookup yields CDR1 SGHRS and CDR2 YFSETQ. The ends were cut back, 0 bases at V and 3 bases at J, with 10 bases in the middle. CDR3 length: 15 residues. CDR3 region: CASSLESPPNQPQHF. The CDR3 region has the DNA TGCGCCAGCAGCTTGGAAAGCCCGCCCAATCAGCCCCAGCATTTT.

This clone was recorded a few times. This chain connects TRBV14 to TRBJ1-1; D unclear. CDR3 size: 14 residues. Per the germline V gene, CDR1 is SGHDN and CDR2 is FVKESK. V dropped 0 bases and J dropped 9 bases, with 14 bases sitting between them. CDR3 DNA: TGTGCCAGCAGCCAAGATCAGTGGCCAACAAAAGCTTTCTTT. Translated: CASSQDQWPTKAFF.

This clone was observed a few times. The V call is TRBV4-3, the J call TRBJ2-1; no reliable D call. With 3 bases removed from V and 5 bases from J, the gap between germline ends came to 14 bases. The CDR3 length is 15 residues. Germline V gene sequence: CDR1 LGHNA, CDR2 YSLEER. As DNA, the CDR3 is TGCGCCAGCAGCCAGGCAAGAAGTGGGCACAATGAGCAGTTCTTC. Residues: CASSQARSGHNEQFF.

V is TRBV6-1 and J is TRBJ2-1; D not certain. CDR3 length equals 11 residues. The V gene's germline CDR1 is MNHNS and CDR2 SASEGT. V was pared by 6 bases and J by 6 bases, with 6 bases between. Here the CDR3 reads CASRQSNEQFF. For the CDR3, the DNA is TGTGCCAGCAGGCAGTCCAATGAGCAGTTCTTC.

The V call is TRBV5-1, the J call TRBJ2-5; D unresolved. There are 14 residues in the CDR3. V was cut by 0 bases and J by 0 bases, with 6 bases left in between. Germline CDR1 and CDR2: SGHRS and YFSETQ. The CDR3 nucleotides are TGCGCCAGCAGCTTGGACTCGAACCAAGAGACCCAGTACTTC. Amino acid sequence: CASSLDSNQETQYF.

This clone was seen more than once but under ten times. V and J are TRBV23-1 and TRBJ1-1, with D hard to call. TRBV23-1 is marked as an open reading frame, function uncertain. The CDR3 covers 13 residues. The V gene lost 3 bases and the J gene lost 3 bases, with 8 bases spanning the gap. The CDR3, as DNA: TGCGCCAGCAGTCATTCCTCGCACACTGAAGCTTTCTTT. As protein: CASSHSSHTEAFF.